In this sample, the clone carrying this T cell receptor beta chain turned up many times. As yet, its antigen is unknown. Each CDR3 protein is one row after TCRdb ran MiXCR on the 5' RACE reads. In the table there are about 240,000 distinct CDR3 sequences, approximately 9% of which are singletons. This entry is derived from a study of CD8 T cells in ankylosing spondylitis. Study-wide results and caveats: Several of the motif variants were reported before in synovial fluid and blood from reactive arthritis. A TCR beta motif of roughly 8 highly homologous variants appeared characteristic of ankylosing spondylitis blood.

The CDR3 loop spans 15 amino acids. From germline, CDR1 is ENHRY and CDR2 SYGVKD. Trimming cost V 8 bases and J 5 bases; bases outside gene matches: 9. This TCR was recovered from a male donor with ankylosing spondylitis or in good health (not recorded which). The chain is built from TRBV10-3 and TRBJ2-5; 12 bases line up with TRBD2. The source material was blood, either unsorted or a sorted T cell fraction (not recorded which). CDR3 protein: CAIGDVGLAGETQYF. CDR3 bases: TGTGCCATCGGGGATGTTGGACTAGCGGGGGAGACCCAGTACTTC.